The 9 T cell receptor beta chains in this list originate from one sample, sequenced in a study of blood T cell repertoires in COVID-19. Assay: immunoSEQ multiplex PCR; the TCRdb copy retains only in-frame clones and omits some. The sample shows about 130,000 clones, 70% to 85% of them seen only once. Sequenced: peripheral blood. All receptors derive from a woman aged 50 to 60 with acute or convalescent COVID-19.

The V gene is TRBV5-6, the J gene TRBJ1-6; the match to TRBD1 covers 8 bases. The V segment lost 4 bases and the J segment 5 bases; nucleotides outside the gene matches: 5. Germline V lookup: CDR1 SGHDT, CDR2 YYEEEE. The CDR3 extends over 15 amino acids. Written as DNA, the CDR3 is TGTGCCAGCAGCGAGTTGGACAGGGATAATTCACCCCTCCACTTT. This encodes CASSELDRDNSPLHF.

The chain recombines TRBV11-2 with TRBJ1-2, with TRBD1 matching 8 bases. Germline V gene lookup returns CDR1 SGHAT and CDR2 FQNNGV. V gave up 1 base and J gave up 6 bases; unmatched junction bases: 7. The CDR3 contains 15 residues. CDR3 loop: CASSLVPTGVDGYTF. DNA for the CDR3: TGTGCCAGCAGCTTAGTCCCGACAGGGGTGGATGGCTACACCTTC.

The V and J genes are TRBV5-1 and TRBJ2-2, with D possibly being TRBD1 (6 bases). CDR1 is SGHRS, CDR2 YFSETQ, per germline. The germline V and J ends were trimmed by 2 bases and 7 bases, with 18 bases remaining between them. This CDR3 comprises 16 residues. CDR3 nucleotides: TGCGCCAGCAGCTTTATCAGGGGAATTGATAGCGGGGAGCTGTTTTTT. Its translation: CASSFIRGIDSGELFF.

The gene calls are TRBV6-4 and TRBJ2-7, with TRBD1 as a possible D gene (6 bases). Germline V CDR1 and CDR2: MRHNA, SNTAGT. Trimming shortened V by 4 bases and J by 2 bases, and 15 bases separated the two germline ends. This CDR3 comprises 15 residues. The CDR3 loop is CASSGGQGYAYEQYF. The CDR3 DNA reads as TGTGCCAGCAGTGGAGGGCAGGGGTACGCCTACGAGCAGTACTTC.

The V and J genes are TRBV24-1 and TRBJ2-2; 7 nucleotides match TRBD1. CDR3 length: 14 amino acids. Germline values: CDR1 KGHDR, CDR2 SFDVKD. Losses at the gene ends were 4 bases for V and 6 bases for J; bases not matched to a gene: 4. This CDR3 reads CATSDPRGPGELFF. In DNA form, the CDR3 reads TGTGCCACCAGTGACCCGAGGGGGCCCGGGGAGCTGTTTTTT.

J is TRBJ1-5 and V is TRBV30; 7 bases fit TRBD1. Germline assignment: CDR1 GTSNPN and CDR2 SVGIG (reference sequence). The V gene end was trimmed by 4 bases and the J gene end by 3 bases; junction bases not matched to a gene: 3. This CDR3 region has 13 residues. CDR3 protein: CAWTGGDNQPQHF. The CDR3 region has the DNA TGTGCCTGGACAGGGGGAGACAATCAGCCCCAGCATTTT.

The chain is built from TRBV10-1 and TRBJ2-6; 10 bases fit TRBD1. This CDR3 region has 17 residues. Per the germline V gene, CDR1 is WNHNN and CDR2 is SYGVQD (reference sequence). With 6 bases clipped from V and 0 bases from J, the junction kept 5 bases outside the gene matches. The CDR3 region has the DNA TGCGCCAGCAGCTTGGGACAGGGGATCTCTGGGGCCAACGTCCTGACTTTC. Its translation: CASSLGQGISGANVLTF.

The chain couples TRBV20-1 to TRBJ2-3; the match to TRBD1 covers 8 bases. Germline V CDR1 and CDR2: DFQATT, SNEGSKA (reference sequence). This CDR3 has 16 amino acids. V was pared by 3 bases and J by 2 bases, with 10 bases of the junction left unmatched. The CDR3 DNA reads TGCAGTGCTAGTCTAGGGCAGGGGGCCTTCACAGATACGCAGTATTTT. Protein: CSASLGQGAFTDTQYF.

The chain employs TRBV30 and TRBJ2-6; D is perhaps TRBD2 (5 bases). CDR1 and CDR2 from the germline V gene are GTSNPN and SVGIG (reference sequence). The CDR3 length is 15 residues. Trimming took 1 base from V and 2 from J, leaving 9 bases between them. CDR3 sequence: CAWSANGAGANVLTF. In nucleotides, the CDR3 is TGTGCCTGGAGTGCCAACGGGGCTGGGGCCAACGTCCTGACTTTC.